The sequence of this T cell receptor (beta chain) was determined in a study of blood T cell repertoires in COVID-19. Across the study: PBMCs, B-cell-depleted T cells, or T cells provided the cDNA or gDNA that made up the material.

Methods used by the authors: Reference gene primer amplification gave estimated nucleated cell counts. Sequencing used immunoSEQ multiplex PCR; TCRdb keeps in-frame clones, though not all of them. That table supplies the V and J calls and clone size; D and trimming were determined from the DNA. The sample yields fewer than 110,000 clones, about 92% seen once. This CDR3 contains 17 residues. Looked up from germline, CDR1 is LGHDT and CDR2 is YNNKEL (reference sequence). With V trimmed by 1 base and J by 4 bases, 9 bases remained unmatched. Sequenced material: peripheral blood. The TCR sequence derives from an elderly woman in a cohort sampled during active COVID-19. The genes are TRBV3-1 (or the pseudogene TRBV3-2) and TRBJ1-2; 10 bases fit TRBD1. The CDR3 sequence is CASSQAQTGQGPYGYTF. In DNA form, the CDR3 reads TGTGCCAGCAGCCAAGCTCAGACGGGACAGGGGCCCTATGGCTACACCTTC.